This entry features one T cell receptor (beta chain) sequence. The same CDR3 arises from other DNA sequences in this sample as well. The data originate from a study of OX40 agonist ivuxolimab in advanced cancers. The V end was cut by 2 bases, the J end by 3 bases, with 7 bases between. Germline CDR1 and CDR2: KGHSH and LQKENI. The CDR3 consists of 13 residues. Sequencing used immunoSEQ multiplex PCR; TCRdb keeps in-frame clones, though not all of them. This sample has tens of thousands of clones, with over 80% found just once. The chain couples TRBV18 to TRBJ1-2; D might be TRBD1 (5 bases). This clonotype originated in an adult with an advanced solid tumor such as melanoma, head and neck, liver or kidney cancer. Sample: CD4+ or CD8+ T cells sorted from blood, taken in a trial of the OX40 agonist ivuxolimab. DNA of the CDR3: TGTGCCAGCTCACCAGGGGGTCACTATGGCTACACCTTC. This codes for CASSPGGHYGYTF.